The 20 T cell receptor beta chains below all came from one sample that was sequenced in a study of cytomegalovirus exposure and HLA in healthy donors. Use of 60 Vbeta and 13 Jbeta primers characterized the PCR. Profiling relied on immunoSEQ multiplex PCR, and the TCRdb table lists in-frame clones only, not all of them. The sample consists of over 200,000 clones, about 72% of them appearing once. The sequenced sample consisted of PBMCs. Receptors originate from a male donor in good health and CMV-seronegative.

J is TRBJ1-1 and V is TRBV7-9, with 8 bases fitting TRBD1. V lost 1 base, J lost 1 base, and 5 bases stayed unmatched. The germline CDR1 and CDR2 sequences are SEHNR and FQNEAQ (reference sequence). The CDR3 has 16 residues. CDR3 region: CASSLVFGTGNTEAFF. The DNA for the CDR3 is TGTGCCAGCAGCTTAGTGTTCGGGACAGGGAACACTGAAGCTTTCTTT. The full variable domain, in which reference TRBV7-9 and TRBJ1-1 provide the parts outside the CDR3, is DTGVSQNPRHKITKRGQNVTFRCDPISEHNRLYWYRQTLGQGPEFLTYFQNEAQLEKSRLLSDRFSAERPKGSFSTLEIQRTEQGDSAMYLCASSLVFGTGNTEAFFGQGTRLTVV.

This clone was seen a single time. V usage is TRBV9 and J usage is TRBJ1-2; D call uncertain. The V end was cut by 4 bases, the J end by 2 bases, with 12 bases between. Looked up from germline, CDR1 is SGDLS and CDR2 is YYNGEE. The CDR3 sequence is 14 residues long. The CDR3 coding sequence is TGTGCCAGCAGCCCGCAGGTTCTGAACTATGGCTACACCTTC. Residues: CASSPQVLNYGYTF.

About this clone itself: The germline gene is not matched at one end of the junction; a read error may be the cause. The chain couples TRBV5-4 to TRBJ1-2; maybe TRBD1 (6 bases). Germline V lookup: CDR1 SGHNT, CDR2 YYREEE (reference sequence). This CDR3 has 12 amino acids. As DNA, the CDR3 is TGTGCCAGCAGCCTCCCTCGGACAGAACTTGTCTTC. Translating gives CASSLPRTELVF. The complete variable domain, with remaining parts taken from reference TRBV5-4 and TRBJ1-2, reads ETGVTQSPTHLIKTRGQQVTLRCSSQSGHNTVSWYQQALGQGPQFIFQYYREEENGRGNFPPRFSGLQFPNYSSELNVNALELDDSALYLCASSLPRTELVFGSGTRLTVV.

This rearrangement joins TRBV7-9 to TRBJ2-2; 9 nucleotides align to TRBD2. Per the germline V gene, CDR1 is SEHNR and CDR2 is FQNEAQ (reference sequence). V shed 5 bases and J 0 bases; nucleotides not matched to a gene: 7. The CDR3 extends over 17 amino acids. The CDR3 spells CASSKRLADTNTGELFF. In DNA, the CDR3 is TGTGCCAGCAGCAAACGACTAGCGGATACGAACACCGGGGAGCTGTTTTTT.

This clone was seen a few times. CDR3 nucleotide sequence: TGTGCCAGCAGCGAGTCTAACACCATATATTTT. Protein product: CASSESNTIYF. The V call is TRBV7-3, the J call TRBJ1-3; D remains ambiguous. This CDR3 is built from 11 residues. Germline CDR1 is SGHTA and CDR2 is FQGTGA. The germline V and J ends were trimmed by 5 bases and 7 bases, with 6 bases remaining between them.

This clone was counted a few times. V is TRBV4-2 and J is TRBJ2-3, with TRBD2 matching over 8 bases. Trimming removed 0 bases from V and 4 bases from J; junction bases left unmatched: 6. The V gene's germline CDR1 is LGHNA and CDR2 YNFKEQ. This CDR3 spans 16 amino acids. CDR3 in DNA: TGTGCCAGCAGCCAAGAAGGGGCGGGAGGAGCAGATACGCAGTATTTT. Translating gives CASSQEGAGGADTQYF.

The chain has TRBV19 and TRBJ2-2; 7 nucleotides align to TRBD1. The J segment lost 0 bases and the V segment lost 5 bases, leaving 6 bases of the junction unmatched. The CDR3 extends over 16 amino acids. Germline CDR1 reads LNHDA; CDR2 reads SQIVND (reference sequence). DNA for the CDR3: TGTGCCAGTAGTCTCAGGACAGGTCCGAACACCGGGGAGCTGTTTTTT. Translation: CASSLRTGPNTGELFF. Full variable domain (rest looked up from reference TRBV19 and TRBJ2-2): DGGITQSPKYLFRKEGQNVTLSCEQNLNHDAMYWYRQDPGQGLRLIYYSQIVNDFQKGDIAEGYSVSREKKESFPLTVTSAQKNPTAFYLCASSLRTGPNTGELFFGEGSRLTVL.

The chain uses TRBV27 and TRBJ2-7; 13 bases are a match to TRBD2. The germline gives CDR1 MNHEY, CDR2 SMNVEV (reference sequence). After removal of 7 bases from V and 6 bases from J, the junction contained 9 bases not matched to a gene. This CDR3 has 15 amino acids. For the CDR3, the DNA is TGTGCCAGCATCCCGACTAGCGGGAGGATGGGCGAGCAGTACTTC. Its translation: CASIPTSGRMGEQYF.

This clone was seen a single time. This chain connects TRBV6-5 to TRBJ2-3; 10 nucleotides agree with TRBD1. Germline loops: CDR1 MNHEY, CDR2 SVGAGI. This CDR3 comprises 14 residues. V shed 6 bases, J shed 4 bases, and the junction held 4 bases outside the gene matches. The CDR3 sequence: CASRDRGRPDTQYF. CDR3 nucleotide sequence: TGTGCCAGCAGAGACAGGGGGCGACCAGATACGCAGTATTTT.

V gene TRBV7-9 combines with J gene TRBJ1-5, with D unresolved. V gave up 5 bases and J gave up 4 bases, with 24 bases separating them. In germline, CDR1 is SEHNR, CDR2 FQNEAQ (reference sequence). The CDR3 is 18 residues long. CDR3 in DNA: TGTGCCAGCAGCCGGTCCCGCCAATTCCCTCCCTTTAATCAGCCCCAGCATTTT. It specifies CASSRSRQFPPFNQPQHF.

The J gene is TRBJ2-7, the V gene TRBV11-2; D remains ambiguous. The ends were cut back, 7 bases at V and 4 bases at J, with 17 bases in the middle. Germline CDR1 and CDR2: SGHAT and FQNNGV. The CDR3 runs 14 residues. The CDR3 DNA is TGTGCCAGCAAACTAACGGGTCCATCTTACGAGCAGTACTTC. As protein: CASKLTGPSYEQYF.

The rearrangement uses TRBV5-8 and TRBJ2-5, with TRBD1 as a possible D gene (5 bases). The CDR3 covers 12 residues. The germline gives CDR1 SGHTS, CDR2 YDEGEE. V was trimmed by 4 bases and J by 6 bases, leaving 10 bases between them. The CDR3 region has the DNA TGTGCCAGCAGCCAGGGCCCCCAGACCCAGTACTTC. Amino acid sequence: CASSQGPQTQYF.

As concerns this clone: One junction end does not reproduce the germline sequence, and a read error may be involved. The V call is TRBV7-9, the J call TRBJ1-2; 7 bases fit TRBD1. Germline assignment: CDR1 SEHNR and CDR2 FQNEAQ (reference sequence). This CDR3 has 16 residues. The CDR3 spells CSSSLEVRPGGRGYTF. The DNA of the CDR3 is TGTTCCAGCAGCTTAGAGGTCCGGCCAGGGGGTAGAGGCTACACCTTC. The whole variable domain, remainder taken from reference TRBV7-9 and TRBJ1-2, is DTGVSQNPRHKITKRGQNVTFRCDPISEHNRLYWYRQTLGQGPEFLTYFQNEAQLEKSRLLSDRFSAERPKGSFSTLEIQRTEQGDSAMYLCSSSLEVRPGGRGYTFGSGTRLTVV.

The chain carries TRBV11-2 and TRBJ2-7; TRBD2 matches 7 bases. Germline V gene data show CDR1 as SGHAT and CDR2 as FQNNGV. V gave up 3 bases and J gave up 3 bases; unmatched junction bases: 8. The CDR3 runs to 15 residues. CDR3 protein: CASSLGGSLVYEQYF. The DNA of the CDR3 is TGTGCCAGCAGCTTGGGGGGGTCCCTCGTCTACGAGCAGTACTTC.

V usage is TRBV7-8 and J usage is TRBJ2-3, with 12 bases identical to TRBD2. The CDR3 consists of 16 residues. V gave up 3 bases and J gave up 4 bases; unmatched junction bases: 5. CDR1 is SGHVS, CDR2 FQNEAQ, per germline. The DNA for the CDR3 is TGTGCCAGCAGCTTTGCTAGCGGGAGGGCCGCAGATACGCAGTATTTT. Translated: CASSFASGRAADTQYF.

The chain combines TRBV7-6 with TRBJ2-7; the D gene is possibly TRBD1 (6 bases). Deletions cut 1 base from V and 7 bases from J, with 17 bases between. The CDR3 spans 15 residues. Germline lookup yields CDR1 SGHVS and CDR2 FNYEAQ. CDR3 in DNA: TGTGCCAGCAGCTTAGAGTATGGGGGAAGGGGGGAGCAGTACTTC. Encoded protein: CASSLEYGGRGEQYF.

This clone showed up just a few times. The chain links TRBV5-6 to TRBJ2-7; 9 nucleotides agree with TRBD1. Losses at the gene ends were 0 bases for V and 5 bases for J; bases not matched to a gene: 6. The CDR3 is made up of 15 amino acids. Germline assignment: CDR1 SGHDT and CDR2 YYEEEE. CDR3 in DNA: TGTGCCAGCAGCTTGGGGGACAGGGTAGCGGACGAGCAGTACTTC. Translated, it gives CASSLGDRVADEQYF.

Note on this clone: The junction shows a germline mismatch at one end, possibly a read error. The rearrangement links TRBV7-7 to TRBJ2-5; TRBD1 agrees at 11 bases. This CDR3 has 19 residues. Germline V lookup: CDR1 SSHAT, CDR2 FNYEAQ (reference sequence). The DNA for the CDR3 is TGTGCTAGCAGCTCATCCGCTCCGGGACAGGGGGTACGGCAAGAGACCCAGTACTTC. Protein product: CASSSSAPGQGVRQETQYF.

This clone was counted a few times. V gene TRBV6-5 combines with J gene TRBJ1-1; D is unclear. The germline CDR1 and CDR2 sequences are MNHEY and SVGAGI. The CDR3 is 12 amino acids. Between the trimmed V and J ends, which lost 7 bases and 6 bases, there was a span of 12 bases. In DNA form, the CDR3 reads TGTGCCAGCAAACCCTCCGGAGCTGAAGCTTTCTTT. This gives the protein CASKPSGAEAFF.

The chain couples TRBV18 to TRBJ1-2; 10 bases match TRBD1. CDR1 and CDR2 (germline): KGHSH, LQKENI. This CDR3 has 15 amino acids. V dropped 4 bases and J dropped 1; count of bases not matched to a gene: 3. This CDR3 is CASSQGTGDNYGYTF. In nucleotides, the CDR3 is TGTGCCAGCTCACAGGGGACAGGGGATAACTATGGCTACACCTTC.